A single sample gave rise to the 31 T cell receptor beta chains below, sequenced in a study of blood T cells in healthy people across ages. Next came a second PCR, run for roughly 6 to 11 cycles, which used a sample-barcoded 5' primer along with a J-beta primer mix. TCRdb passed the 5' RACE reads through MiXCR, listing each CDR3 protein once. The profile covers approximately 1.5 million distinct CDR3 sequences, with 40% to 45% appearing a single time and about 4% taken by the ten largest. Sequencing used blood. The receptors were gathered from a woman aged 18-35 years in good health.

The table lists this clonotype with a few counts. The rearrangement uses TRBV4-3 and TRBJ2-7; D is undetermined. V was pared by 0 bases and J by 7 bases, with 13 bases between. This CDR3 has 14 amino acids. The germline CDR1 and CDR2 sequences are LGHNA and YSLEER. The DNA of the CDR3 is TGCGCCAGCAGCCAAGATAGGTCCCTCGGGGAGCAGTACTTC. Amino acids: CASSQDRSLGEQYF.

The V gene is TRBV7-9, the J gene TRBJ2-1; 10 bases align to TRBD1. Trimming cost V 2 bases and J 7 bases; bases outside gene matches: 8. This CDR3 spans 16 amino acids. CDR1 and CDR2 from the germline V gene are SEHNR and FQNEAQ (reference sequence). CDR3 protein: CASSLTTGGLWNEQFF. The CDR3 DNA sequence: TGTGCCAGCAGCTTAACGACAGGGGGCTTATGGAATGAGCAGTTCTTC.

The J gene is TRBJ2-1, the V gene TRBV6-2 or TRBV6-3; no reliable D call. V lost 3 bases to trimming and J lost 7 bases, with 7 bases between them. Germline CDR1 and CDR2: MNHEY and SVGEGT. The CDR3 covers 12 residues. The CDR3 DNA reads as TGTGCCAGCAGTTATATCGGAAATGAGCAGTTCTTC. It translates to CASSYIGNEQFF.

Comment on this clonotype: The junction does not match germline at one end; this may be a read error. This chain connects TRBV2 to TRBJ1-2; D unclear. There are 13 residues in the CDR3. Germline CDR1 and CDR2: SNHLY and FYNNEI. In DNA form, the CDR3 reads TGTGCCGGCAGTGAAAGCGTTAACTATGGCTACACCTTC. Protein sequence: CAGSESVNYGYTF.

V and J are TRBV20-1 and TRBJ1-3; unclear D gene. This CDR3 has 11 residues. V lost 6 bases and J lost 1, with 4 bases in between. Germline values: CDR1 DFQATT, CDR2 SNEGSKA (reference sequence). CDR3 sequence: CSALSGNTIYF. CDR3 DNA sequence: TGCAGTGCCCTTTCTGGAAACACCATATATTTT.

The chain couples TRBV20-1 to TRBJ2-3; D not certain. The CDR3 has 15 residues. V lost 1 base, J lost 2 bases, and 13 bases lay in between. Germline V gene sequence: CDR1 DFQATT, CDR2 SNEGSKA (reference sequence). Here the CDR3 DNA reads TGCAGTGCTAGAGTGGACCAAGAACACACAGATACGCAGTATTTT. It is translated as CSARVDQEHTDTQYF.

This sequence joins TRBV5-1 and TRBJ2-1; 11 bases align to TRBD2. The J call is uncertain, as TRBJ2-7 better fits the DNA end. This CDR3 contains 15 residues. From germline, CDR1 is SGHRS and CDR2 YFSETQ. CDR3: CASSSRLAGYNEQYF. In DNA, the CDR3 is TGCGCCAGCAGCTCCCGACTAGCGGGATACAATGAGCAGTACTTC.

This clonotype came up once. CDR3 bases: TGTGCCTCCCGGCAGGGCTCGGAAAAACTGTTTTTT. Its translation: CASRQGSEKLFF. This chain joins TRBV28 and TRBJ1-4; a possible D gene is TRBD1 (5 bases). The CDR3 contains 12 residues. Germline values: CDR1 MDHEN, CDR2 SYDVKM. Trimming took off 11 bases at V and 8 bases at J, with 15 bases between the two ends.

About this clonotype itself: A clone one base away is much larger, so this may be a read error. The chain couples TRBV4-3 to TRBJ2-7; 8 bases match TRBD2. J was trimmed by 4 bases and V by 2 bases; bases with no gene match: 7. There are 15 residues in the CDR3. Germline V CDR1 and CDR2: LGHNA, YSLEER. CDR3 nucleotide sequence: TGCGCCAGCAGCCAAAAGTCTAGCGGGCGTTACGAGCAGTACTTC. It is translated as CASSQKSSGRYEQYF.

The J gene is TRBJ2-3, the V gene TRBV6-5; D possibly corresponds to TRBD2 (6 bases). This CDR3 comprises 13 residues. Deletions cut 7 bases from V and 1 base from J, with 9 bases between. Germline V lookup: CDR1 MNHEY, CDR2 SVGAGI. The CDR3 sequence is CASIQRGTDTQYF. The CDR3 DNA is TGTGCCAGCATACAGCGGGGCACAGATACGCAGTATTTT.

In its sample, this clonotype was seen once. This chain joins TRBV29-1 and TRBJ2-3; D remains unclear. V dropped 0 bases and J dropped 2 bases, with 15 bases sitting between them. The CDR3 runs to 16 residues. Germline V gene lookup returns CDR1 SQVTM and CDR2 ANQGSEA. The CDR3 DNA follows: TGCAGCGTTGAAGATACCGGCCAGACTTCCACAGATACGCAGTATTTT. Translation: CSVEDTGQTSTDTQYF.

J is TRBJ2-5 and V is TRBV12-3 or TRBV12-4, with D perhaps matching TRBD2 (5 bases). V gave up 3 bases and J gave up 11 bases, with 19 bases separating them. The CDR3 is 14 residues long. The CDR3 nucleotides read TGTGCCAGCAGTTTTTCCGGAACCGGATGGGAGCAGTACTTC. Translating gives CASSFSGTGWEQYF.

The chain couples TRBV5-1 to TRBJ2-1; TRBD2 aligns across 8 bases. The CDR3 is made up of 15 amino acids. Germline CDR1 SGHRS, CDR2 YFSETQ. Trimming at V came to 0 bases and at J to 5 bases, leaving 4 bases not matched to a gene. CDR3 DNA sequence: TGCGCCAGCAGCTTGGCAGCGGGAGTAAACAATGAGCAGTTCTTC. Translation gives CASSLAAGVNNEQFF.

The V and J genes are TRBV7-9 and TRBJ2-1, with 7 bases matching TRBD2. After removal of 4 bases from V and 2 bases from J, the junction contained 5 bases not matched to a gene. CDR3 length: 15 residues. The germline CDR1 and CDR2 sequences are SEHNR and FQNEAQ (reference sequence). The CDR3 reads CASSYPGTTYNEQFF. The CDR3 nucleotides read TGTGCCAGCAGCTACCCCGGGACTACCTACAATGAGCAGTTCTTC.

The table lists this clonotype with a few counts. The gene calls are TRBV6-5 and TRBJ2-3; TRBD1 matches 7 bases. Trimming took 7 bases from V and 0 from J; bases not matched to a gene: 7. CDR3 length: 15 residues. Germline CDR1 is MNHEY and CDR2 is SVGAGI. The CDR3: CASTPTGASTDTQYF. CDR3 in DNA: TGTGCCAGCACCCCAACAGGGGCGAGCACAGATACGCAGTATTTT.

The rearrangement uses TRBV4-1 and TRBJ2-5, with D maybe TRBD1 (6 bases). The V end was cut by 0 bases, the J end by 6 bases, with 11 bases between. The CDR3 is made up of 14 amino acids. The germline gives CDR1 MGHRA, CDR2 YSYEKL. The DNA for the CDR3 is TGCGCCAGCAGCCAAGATAGTAGGGGGAAGACCCAGTACTTC. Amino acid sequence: CASSQDSRGKTQYF.

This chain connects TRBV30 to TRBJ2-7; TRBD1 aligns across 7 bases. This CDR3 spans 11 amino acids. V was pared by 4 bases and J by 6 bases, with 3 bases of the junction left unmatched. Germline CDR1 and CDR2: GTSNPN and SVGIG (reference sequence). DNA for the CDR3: TGTGCCTGGACCGGGACAGTCGAGCAGTACTTC. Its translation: CAWTGTVEQYF.

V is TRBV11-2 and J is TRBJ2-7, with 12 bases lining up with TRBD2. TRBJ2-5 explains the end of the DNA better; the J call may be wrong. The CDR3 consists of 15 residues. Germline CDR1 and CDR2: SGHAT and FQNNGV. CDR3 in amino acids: CASSLRGLAGETQYF. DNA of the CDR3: TGTGCCAGCAGCTTAAGGGGACTAGCGGGAGAGACCCAGTACTTC.

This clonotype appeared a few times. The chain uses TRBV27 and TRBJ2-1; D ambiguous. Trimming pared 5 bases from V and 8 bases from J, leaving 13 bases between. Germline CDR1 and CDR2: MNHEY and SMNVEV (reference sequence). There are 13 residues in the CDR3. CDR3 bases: TGTGCCAGCAGTGAGCCGTTAAGCCATGAGCAGTTCTTC. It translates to CASSEPLSHEQFF.

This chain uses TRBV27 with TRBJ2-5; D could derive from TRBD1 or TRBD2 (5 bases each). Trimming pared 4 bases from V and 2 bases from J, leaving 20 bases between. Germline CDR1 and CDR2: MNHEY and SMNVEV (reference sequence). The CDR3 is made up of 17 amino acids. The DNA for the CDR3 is TGTGCCAGCAGTTGGGGACGTGCCTACCTGGGGCAAGAGACCCAGTACTTC. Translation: CASSWGRAYLGQETQYF.

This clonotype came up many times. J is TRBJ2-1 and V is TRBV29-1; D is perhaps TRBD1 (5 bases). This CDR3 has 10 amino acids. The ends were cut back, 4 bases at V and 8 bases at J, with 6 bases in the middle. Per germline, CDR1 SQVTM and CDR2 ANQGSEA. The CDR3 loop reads CSVVGDEQFF. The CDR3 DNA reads TGCAGCGTTGTAGGGGATGAGCAGTTCTTC.

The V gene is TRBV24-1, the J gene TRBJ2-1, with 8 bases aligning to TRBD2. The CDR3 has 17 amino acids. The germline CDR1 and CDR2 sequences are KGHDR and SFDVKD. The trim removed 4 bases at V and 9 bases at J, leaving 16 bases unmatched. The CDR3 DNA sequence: TGTGCCACCAGTGACACTAGCGGAGGTGGAGTGAGGGGTGAGCAGTTCTTC. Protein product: CATSDTSGGGVRGEQFF.

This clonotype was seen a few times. CDR3 DNA sequence: TGTGCCAGCAGCTTAGGGGGACAGGGGACATACAATGAGCAGTTCTTC. Protein sequence: CASSLGGQGTYNEQFF. This chain uses TRBV13 with TRBJ2-1; 10 nucleotides match TRBD1. The CDR3 is 16 amino acids. Germline CDR1 is PRHDT and CDR2 is FYEKMQ (reference sequence). V lost 0 bases to trimming and J lost 4 bases; unmatched junction nucleotides: 3.

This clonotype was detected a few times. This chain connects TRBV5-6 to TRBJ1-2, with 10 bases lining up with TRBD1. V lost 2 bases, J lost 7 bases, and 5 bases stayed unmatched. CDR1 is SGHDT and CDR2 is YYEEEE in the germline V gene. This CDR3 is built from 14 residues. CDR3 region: CASSFGTGAFGYTF. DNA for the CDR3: TGTGCCAGCAGCTTCGGGACAGGGGCGTTTGGCTACACCTTC.

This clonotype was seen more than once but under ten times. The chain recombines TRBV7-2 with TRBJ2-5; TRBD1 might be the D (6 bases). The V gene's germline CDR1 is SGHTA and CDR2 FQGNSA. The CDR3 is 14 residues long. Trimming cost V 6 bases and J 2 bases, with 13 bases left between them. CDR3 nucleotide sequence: TGTGCCAGCAGGGTACAGGGTTCTCAAGAGACCCAGTACTTC. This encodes CASRVQGSQETQYF.

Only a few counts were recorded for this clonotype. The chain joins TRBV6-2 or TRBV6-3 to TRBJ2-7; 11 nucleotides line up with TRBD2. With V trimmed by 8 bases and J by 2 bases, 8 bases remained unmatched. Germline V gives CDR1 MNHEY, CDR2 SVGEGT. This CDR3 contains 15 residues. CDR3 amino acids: CASATGLAGPYEQYF. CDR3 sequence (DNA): TGTGCCAGCGCCACCGGACTAGCGGGCCCCTACGAGCAGTACTTC.

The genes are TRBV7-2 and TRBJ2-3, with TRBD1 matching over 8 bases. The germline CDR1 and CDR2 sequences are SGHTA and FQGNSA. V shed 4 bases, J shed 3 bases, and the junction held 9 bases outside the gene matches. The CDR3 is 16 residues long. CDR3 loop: CASSSRTGRGTDTQYF. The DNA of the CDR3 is TGTGCCAGCAGCTCCCGGACAGGGAGAGGAACAGATACGCAGTATTTT.

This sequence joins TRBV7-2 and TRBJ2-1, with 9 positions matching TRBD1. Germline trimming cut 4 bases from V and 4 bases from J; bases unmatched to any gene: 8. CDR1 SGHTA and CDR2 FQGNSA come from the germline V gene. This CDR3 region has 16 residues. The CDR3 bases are TGTGCCAGCAGCTCACTCCGGGACAGGGTTTACAATGAGCAGTTCTTC. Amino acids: CASSSLRDRVYNEQFF. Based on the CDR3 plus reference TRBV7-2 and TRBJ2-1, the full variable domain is GAGVSQSPSNKVTEKGKDVELRCDPISGHTALYWYRQSLGQGLEFLIYFQGNSAPDKSGLPSDRFSAERTGGSVSTLTIQRTQQEDSAVYLCASSSLRDRVYNEQFFGPGTRLTVL.

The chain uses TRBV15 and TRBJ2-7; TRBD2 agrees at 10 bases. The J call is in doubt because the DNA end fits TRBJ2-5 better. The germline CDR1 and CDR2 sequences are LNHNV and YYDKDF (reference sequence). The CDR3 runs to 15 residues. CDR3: CATSSEIAGGETQYF. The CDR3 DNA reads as TGTGCCACCAGCAGTGAAATAGCGGGAGGAGAGACCCAGTACTTC.

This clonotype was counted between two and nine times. The CDR3 loop is CSALSQGHRAYEQYF. CDR3 DNA sequence: TGCAGTGCCCTATCACAGGGCCATAGGGCCTACGAGCAGTACTTC. This rearrangement joins TRBV20-1 to TRBJ2-7; tentative D call: TRBD1 (6 bases). Looked up from germline, CDR1 is DFQATT and CDR2 is SNEGSKA (reference sequence). V lost 6 bases, J lost 2 bases, and 20 bases lay in between. The CDR3 contains 15 residues.

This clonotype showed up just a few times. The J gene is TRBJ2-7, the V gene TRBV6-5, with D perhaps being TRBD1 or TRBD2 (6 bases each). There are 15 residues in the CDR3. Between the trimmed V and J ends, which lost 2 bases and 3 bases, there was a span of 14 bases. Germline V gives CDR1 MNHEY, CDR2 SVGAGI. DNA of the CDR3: TGTGCCAGCAGTTACATCGGGGGCCAGGACTACGAGCAGTACTTC. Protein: CASSYIGGQDYEQYF.